This T cell receptor beta chain stems from a study of blood T cell repertoires in COVID-19. Study background: Acute and convalescent COVID-19 specimens originated in the United States, Italy and Spain. The cDNA or gDNA used as material had been derived from T cells, B-cell-depleted T cells, or PBMCs.

CDR1 and CDR2 from the germline V gene are KGHDR and SFDVKD. V trimming: 5 bases; J trimming: 3 bases; junction bases outside the gene matches: 2. This CDR3 is built from 13 residues. In the original processing: Estimation of nucleated cell counts relied on the amplification of reference gene primers. The assay was immunoSEQ multiplex PCR, and TCRdb's table has in-frame clones only and misses some. V and J calls plus clone size are reproduced from that table; the DNA served to infer D and trimming. The table lists 150,000 to 180,000 clones, 80% of them singletons, with roughly 0.52% in the top ten. The source of this sequence is a man aged 55-75 years with acute or convalescent COVID-19. V gene TRBV24-1 combines with J gene TRBJ1-1; 7 bases line up with TRBD1. The sample taken for sequencing was peripheral blood. CDR3 sequence: CATSGRGDTEAFF. The CDR3, as DNA: TGTGCCACCAGTGGCAGGGGGGACACTGAAGCTTTCTTT.